This entry lists 2 T cell receptor beta chains sequenced from one sample in a study of blood T cell repertoires in COVID-19. Using immunoSEQ multiplex PCR, the repertoire was profiled, and TCRdb retains in-frame clones only, with some absent. The table includes roughly 140,000 clones, roughly 80% detected once. The sequencing sample was made of peripheral blood. The source is a woman older than 75 with acute or convalescent COVID-19.

This clone was picked up one time. This chain's CDR3 is CASSFFSGAPNEQFF. DNA for the CDR3: TGCGCCAGCAGCTTTTTTAGCGGGGCTCCCAATGAGCAGTTCTTC. The V gene is TRBV5-1, the J gene TRBJ2-1; 8 nucleotides match TRBD2. This CDR3 has 15 amino acids. V shed 2 bases and J 6 bases; nucleotides not matched to a gene: 7. CDR1 and CDR2 (germline): SGHRS, YFSETQ.

This chain connects TRBV10-3 to TRBJ2-3; D gene ambiguous. V gave up 3 bases and J gave up 4 bases, with 8 bases separating them. Germline V gene data show CDR1 as ENHRY and CDR2 as SYGVKD. The CDR3 loop spans 13 amino acids. CDR3 coding DNA: TGTGCCATCAGTGATCAGCAGGCAGATACGCAGTATTTT. Protein product: CAISDQQADTQYF.